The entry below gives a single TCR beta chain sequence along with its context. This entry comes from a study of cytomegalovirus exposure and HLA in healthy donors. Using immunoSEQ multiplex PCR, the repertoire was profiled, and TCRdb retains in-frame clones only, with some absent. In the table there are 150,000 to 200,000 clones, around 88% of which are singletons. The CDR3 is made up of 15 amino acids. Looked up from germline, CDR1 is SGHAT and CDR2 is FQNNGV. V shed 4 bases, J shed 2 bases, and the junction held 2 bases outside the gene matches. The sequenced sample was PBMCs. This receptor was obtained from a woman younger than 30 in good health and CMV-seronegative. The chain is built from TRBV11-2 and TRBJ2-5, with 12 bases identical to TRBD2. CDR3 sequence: CASSSGLAGQETQYF. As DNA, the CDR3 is TGTGCCAGCAGCTCGGGACTAGCGGGTCAAGAGACCCAGTACTTC.